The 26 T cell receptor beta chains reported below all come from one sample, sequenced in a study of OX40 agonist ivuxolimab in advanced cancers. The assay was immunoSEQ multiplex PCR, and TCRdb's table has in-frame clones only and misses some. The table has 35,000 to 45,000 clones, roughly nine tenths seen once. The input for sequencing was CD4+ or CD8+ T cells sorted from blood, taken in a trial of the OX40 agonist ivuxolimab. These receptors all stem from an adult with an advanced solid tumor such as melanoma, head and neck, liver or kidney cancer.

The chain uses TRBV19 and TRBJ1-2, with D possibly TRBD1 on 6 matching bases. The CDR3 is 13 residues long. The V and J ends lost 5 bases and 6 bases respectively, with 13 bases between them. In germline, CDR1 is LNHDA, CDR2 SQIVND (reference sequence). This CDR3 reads CASSGGPGNGYTF. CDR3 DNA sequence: TGTGCCAGTAGTGGGGGGCCCGGGAATGGCTACACCTTC.

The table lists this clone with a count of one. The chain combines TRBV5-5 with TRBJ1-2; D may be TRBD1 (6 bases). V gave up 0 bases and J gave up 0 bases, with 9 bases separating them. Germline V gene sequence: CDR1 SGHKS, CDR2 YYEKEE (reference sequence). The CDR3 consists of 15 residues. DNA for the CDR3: TGTGCCAGCAGCTTGGCCCCAGGGGCTAACTATGGCTACACCTTC. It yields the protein CASSLAPGANYGYTF.

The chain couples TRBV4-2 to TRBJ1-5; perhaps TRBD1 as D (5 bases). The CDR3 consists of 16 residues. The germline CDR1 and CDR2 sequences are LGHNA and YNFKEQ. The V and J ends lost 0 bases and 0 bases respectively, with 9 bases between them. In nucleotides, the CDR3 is TGTGCCAGCAGCCAAGAGGGGCCCGGTAGCAATCAGCCCCAGCATTTT. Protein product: CASSQEGPGSNQPQHF.

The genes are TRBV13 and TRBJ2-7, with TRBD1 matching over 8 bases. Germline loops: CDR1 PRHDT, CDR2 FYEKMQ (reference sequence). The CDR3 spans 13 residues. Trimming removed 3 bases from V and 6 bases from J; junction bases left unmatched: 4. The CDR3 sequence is CASSFSRGREQYF. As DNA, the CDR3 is TGTGCCAGCAGCTTCTCCAGGGGGCGCGAGCAGTACTTC.

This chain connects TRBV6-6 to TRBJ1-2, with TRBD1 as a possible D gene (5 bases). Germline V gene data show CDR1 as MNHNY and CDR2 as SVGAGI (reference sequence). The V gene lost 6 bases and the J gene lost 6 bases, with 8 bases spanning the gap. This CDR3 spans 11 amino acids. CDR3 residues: CASRGDDGYTF. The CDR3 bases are TGTGCCAGCAGGGGGGATGATGGCTACACCTTC.

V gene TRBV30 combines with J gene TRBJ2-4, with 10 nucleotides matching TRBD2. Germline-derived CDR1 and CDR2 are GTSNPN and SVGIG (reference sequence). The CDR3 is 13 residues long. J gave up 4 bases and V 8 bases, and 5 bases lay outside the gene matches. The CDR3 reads CATQLAGKNIQYF. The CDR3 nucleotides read TGTGCCACCCAACTAGCGGGGAAAAACATTCAGTACTTC.

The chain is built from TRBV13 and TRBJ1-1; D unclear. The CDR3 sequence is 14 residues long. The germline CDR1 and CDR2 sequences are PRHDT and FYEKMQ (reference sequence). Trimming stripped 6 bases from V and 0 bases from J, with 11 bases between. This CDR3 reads CASRWRHMNTEAFF. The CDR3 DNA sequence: TGTGCCAGCAGGTGGAGGCACATGAACACTGAAGCTTTCTTT.

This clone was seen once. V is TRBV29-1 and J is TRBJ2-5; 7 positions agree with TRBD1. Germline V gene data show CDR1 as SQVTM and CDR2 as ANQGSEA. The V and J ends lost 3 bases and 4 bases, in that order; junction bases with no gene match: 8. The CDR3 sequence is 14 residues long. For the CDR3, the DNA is TGCAGCGTTGATTCGAACAGGGGAGCAGAGACCCAGTACTTC. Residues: CSVDSNRGAETQYF. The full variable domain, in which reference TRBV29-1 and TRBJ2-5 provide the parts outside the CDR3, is SAVISQKPSRDICQRGTSLTIQCQVDSQVTMMFWYRQQPGQSLTLIATANQGSEATYESGFVIDKFPISRPNLTFSTLTVSNMSPEDSSIYLCSVDSNRGAETQYFGPGTRLLVL.

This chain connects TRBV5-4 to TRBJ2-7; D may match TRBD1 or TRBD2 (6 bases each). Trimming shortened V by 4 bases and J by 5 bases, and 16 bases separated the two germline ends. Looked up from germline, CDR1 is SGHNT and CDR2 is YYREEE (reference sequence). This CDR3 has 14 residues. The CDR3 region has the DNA TGTGCCAGCAGCCCCGGTGGGGGGCGCGACGAGCAGTACTTC. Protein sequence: CASSPGGGRDEQYF.

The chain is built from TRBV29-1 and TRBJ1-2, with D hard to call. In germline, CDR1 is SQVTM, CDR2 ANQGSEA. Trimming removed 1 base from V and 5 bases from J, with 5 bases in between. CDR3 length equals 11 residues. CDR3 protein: CSVEVGYGYTF. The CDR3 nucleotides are TGCAGCGTTGAAGTGGGGTATGGCTACACCTTC.

The CDR3 DNA is TGCGCCAGCAGTGAGGTGGGGAACACTGAAGCTTTCTTT. Protein product: CASSEVGNTEAFF. The rearrangement links TRBV10-2 to TRBJ1-1; unclear D gene. CDR3 length: 13 amino acids. V was clipped by 2 bases and J by 1 base, with 5 bases between them. The germline CDR1 and CDR2 sequences are WSHSY and SAAADI.

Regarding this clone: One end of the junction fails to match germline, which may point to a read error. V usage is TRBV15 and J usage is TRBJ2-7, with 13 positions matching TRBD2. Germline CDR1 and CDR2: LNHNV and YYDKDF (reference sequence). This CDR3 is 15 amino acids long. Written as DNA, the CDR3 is TGTGCCACCAGCAGAGGGGGACTAGCGGGGTACGAGCAGCACTTC. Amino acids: CATSRGGLAGYEQHF.

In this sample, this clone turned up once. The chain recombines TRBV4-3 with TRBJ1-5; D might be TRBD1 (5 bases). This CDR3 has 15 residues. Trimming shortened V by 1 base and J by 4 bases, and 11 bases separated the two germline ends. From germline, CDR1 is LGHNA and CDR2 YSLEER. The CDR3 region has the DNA TGCGCCAGCAGCCAAGTCTGGGGGTTAAATCAGCCCCAGCATTTT. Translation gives CASSQVWGLNQPQHF.

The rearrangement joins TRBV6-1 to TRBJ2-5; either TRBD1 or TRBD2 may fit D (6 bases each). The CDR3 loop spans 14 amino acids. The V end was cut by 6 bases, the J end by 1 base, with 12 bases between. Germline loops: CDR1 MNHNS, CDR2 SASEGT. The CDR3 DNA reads TGTGCCAGCAGAGGGGGACTCACCCAAGAGACCCAGTACTTC. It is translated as CASRGGLTQETQYF.

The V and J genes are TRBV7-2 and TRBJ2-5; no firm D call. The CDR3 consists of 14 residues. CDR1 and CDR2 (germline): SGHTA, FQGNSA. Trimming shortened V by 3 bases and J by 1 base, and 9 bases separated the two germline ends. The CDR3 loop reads CASSFNGIQETQYF. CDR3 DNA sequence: TGTGCCAGCAGCTTTAACGGTATCCAAGAGACCCAGTACTTC. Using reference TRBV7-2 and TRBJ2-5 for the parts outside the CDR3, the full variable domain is GAGVSQSPSNKVTEKGKDVELRCDPISGHTALYWYRQSLGQGLEFLIYFQGNSAPDKSGLPSDRFSAERTGGSVSTLTIQRTQQEDSAVYLCASSFNGIQETQYFGPGTRLLVL.

This CDR3 reads CASSVSGGPGETQYF. CDR3 nucleotides: TGTGCCAGCAGCGTGAGCGGGGGGCCGGGGGAGACCCAGTACTTC. The chain couples TRBV9 to TRBJ2-5; 9 nucleotides agree with TRBD2. With 2 bases clipped from V and 5 bases from J, the junction kept 7 bases outside the gene matches. Germline V gene lookup returns CDR1 SGDLS and CDR2 YYNGEE. The CDR3 loop spans 15 amino acids.

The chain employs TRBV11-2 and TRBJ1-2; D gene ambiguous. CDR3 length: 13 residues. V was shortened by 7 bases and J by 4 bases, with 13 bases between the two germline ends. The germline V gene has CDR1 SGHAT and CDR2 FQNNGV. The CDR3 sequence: CASTKDPAYGYTF. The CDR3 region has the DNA TGTGCCAGCACCAAGGACCCTGCCTATGGCTACACCTTC.

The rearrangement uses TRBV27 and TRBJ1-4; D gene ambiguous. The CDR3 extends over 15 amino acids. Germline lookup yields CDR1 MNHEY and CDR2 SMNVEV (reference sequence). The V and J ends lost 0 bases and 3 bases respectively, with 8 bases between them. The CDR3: CASSLSHSSNEKLFF. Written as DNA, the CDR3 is TGTGCCAGCAGTTTATCCCACAGTTCTAATGAAAAACTGTTTTTT.

The CDR3 region has the DNA TGTGCCAGCAGTTACGACCTTGGATACGAGCAGTACTTC. Protein: CASSYDLGYEQYF. The rearrangement joins TRBV6-6 to TRBJ2-7; D gene unclear. Germline CDR1 is MNHNY and CDR2 is SVGAGI (reference sequence). Between the trimmed V and J ends, which lost 2 bases and 4 bases, there was a span of 9 bases. CDR3 length: 13 amino acids.

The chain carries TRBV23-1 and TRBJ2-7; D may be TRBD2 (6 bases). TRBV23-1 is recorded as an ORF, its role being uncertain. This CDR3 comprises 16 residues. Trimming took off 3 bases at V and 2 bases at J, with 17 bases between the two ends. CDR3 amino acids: CASSHLCGTLTYEQYF. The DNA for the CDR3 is TGCGCCAGCAGTCACCTCTGCGGGACGTTGACCTACGAGCAGTACTTC.

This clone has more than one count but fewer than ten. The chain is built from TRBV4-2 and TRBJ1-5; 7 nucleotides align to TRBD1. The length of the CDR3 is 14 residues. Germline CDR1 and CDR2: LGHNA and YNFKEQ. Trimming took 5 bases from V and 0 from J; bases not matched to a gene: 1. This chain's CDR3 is CASSGTASNQPQHF. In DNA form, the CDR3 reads TGTGCCAGCAGCGGGACAGCTAGCAATCAGCCCCAGCATTTT.

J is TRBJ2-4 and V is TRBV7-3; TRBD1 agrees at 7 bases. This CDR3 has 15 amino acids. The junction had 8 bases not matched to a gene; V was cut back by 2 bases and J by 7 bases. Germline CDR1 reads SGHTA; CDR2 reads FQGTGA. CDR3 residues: CASSLGLGGQNIQYF. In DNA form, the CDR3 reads TGTGCCAGCAGCTTAGGGTTAGGGGGACAGAACATTCAGTACTTC.

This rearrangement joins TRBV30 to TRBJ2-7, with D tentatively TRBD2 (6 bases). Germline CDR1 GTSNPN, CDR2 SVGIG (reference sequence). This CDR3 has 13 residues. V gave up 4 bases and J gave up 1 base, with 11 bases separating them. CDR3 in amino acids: CAWILAPSYEQYF. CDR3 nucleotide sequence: TGTGCCTGGATACTAGCACCGTCCTACGAGCAGTACTTC.

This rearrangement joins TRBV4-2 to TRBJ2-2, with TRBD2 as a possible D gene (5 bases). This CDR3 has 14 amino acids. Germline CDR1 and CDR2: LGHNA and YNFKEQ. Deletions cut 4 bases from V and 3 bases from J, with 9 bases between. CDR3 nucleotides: TGTGCCAGCAGCCGTCAGAGGGACACCGGGGAGCTGTTTTTT. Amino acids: CASSRQRDTGELFF.

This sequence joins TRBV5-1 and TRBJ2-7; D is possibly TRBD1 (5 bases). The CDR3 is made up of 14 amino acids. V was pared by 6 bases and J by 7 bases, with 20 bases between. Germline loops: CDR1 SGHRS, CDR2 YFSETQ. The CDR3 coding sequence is TGCGCCAGCACCCCTCGACAGAGCAGGTCAGAGCAGTACTTC. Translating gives CASTPRQSRSEQYF.

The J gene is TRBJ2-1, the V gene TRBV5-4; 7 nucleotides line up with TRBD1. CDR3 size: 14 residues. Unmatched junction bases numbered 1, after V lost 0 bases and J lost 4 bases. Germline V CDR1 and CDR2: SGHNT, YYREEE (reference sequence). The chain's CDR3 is CASSLGTGYNEQFF. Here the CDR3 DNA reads TGTGCCAGCAGCTTGGGGACAGGTTACAATGAGCAGTTCTTC.